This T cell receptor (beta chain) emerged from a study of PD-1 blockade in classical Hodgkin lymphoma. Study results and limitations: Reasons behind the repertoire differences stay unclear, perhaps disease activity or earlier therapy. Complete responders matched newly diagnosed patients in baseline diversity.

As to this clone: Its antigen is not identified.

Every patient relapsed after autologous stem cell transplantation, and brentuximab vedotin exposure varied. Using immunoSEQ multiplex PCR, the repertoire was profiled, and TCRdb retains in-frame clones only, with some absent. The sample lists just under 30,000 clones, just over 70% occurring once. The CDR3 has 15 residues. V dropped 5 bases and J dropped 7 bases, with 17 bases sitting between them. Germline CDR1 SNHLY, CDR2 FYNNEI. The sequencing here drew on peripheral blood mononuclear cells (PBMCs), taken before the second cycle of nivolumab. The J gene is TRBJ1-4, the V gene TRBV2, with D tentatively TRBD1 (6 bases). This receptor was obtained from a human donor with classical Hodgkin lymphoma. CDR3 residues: CASSPPGHLIEKLFF. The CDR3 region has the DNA TGTGCCAGCAGTCCCCCGGGACACTTGATTGAAAAACTGTTTTTT.